One and the same sample provided the 2 T cell receptor beta chains below, sequenced in a study of cytomegalovirus exposure and HLA in healthy donors. Use of 60 Vbeta and 13 Jbeta primers characterized the PCR. Sequencing used immunoSEQ multiplex PCR; TCRdb keeps in-frame clones, though not all of them. The table lists around 170,000 clones, 70% to 85% of them singletons, with approximately 0.69% in the top ten. The sample comprised PBMCs. These receptor sequences come from a woman aged 40 to 49 in good health and CMV-seronegative.

The chain uses TRBV10-3 and TRBJ1-1; TRBD1 aligns across 7 bases. Germline loops: CDR1 ENHRY, CDR2 SYGVKD. J was trimmed by 2 bases and V by 6 bases; bases with no gene match: 6. This CDR3 is 14 amino acids long. CDR3 DNA: TGTGCCATCAGCCTGACAGGGTTCAACACTGAAGCTTTCTTT. It yields the protein CAISLTGFNTEAFF.

V gene TRBV7-9 combines with J gene TRBJ1-1, with D perhaps TRBD1 (6 bases). The germline V gene encodes CDR1 SEHNR and CDR2 FQNEAQ (reference sequence). The CDR3 extends over 16 amino acids. Trimming stripped 3 bases from V and 1 base from J, with 15 bases between. The CDR3 DNA is TGTGCCAGCAGCTTCCCCCGGCAGGGGCCGAACACTGAAGCTTTCTTT. Translation: CASSFPRQGPNTEAFF.